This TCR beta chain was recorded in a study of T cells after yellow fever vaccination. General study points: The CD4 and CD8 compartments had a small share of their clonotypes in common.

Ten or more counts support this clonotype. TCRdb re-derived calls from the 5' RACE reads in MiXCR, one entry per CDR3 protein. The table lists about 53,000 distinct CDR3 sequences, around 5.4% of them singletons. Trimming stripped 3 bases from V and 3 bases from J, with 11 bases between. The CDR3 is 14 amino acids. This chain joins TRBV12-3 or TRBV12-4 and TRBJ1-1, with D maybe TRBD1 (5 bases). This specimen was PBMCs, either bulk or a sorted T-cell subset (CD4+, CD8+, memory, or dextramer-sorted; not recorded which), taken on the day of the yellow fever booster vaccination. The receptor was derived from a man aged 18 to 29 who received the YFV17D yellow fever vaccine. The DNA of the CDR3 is TGTGCCAGCAGTTTCGCAGGGAGGGACACTGAAGCTTTCTTT. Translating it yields CASSFAGRDTEAFF.